Included here is one TCR beta chain sequence, with context. The clone's antigen remains unknown. Qualities for individual bases were not recorded, and no much larger clone is one base off. V loses 8 bases of germline sequence and J loses 3 bases, and the interval between the two ends is 7 bases. The germline V gene yields SQVTM for CDR1 and ANQGSEA for CDR2. From the cysteine up to the phenylalanine, the CDR3 has a length of 10 residues. Only the CDR3 part of the read is kept: 30 bases, read in frame from the first base. The data derive from a study of T cell changes during pregnancy in multiple sclerosis (dated by TCRdb to the late 2010s). Background for the entire study: The study examined how the T cell repertoire changed over the course of pregnancy in women with multiple sclerosis.

Library method: the immunoSEQ multiplex PCR assay. TCRdb obtained this table from immuneACCESS and retained in-frame rearrangements with V and J assigned. These tables miss some clones; where compared with another copy, unresolved V genes account for less than half of the shortfall, and the remainder is unexplained. The sample table shows 77,000 or so clones, and roughly 93% are seen once. Approximately 0.79% of the sample comes from the top ten. The clonotype comes from a female donor in good health, enrolled as a control in a pregnancy study. The chain links TRBV29-1 with TRBJ1-1; the D gene assignment is ambiguous. Source: peripheral blood, taken in the second trimester of pregnancy. The nucleotide sequence is given as TGCAGCCACGGGGACACTGAAGCTTTCTTT. Its translation is CSHGDTEAFF. Reference TRBV29-1 and TRBJ1-1 genes cover what lies past the CDR3, so the full variable domain is SAVISQKPSRDICQRGTSLTIQCQVDSQVTMMFWYRQQPGQSLTLIATANQGSEATYESGFVIDKFPISRPNLTFSTLTVSNMSPEDSSIYLCSHGDTEAFFGQGTRLTVV.